The 5 T cell receptor beta chains listed next were all sequenced from one sample in a study of cytomegalovirus exposure and HLA in healthy donors. PCR amplification relied on 60 Vbeta primers (plus 13 Jbeta primers). Method: immunoSEQ multiplex PCR; TCRdb's copy keeps in-frame clones and lacks some. The repertoire has around 200,000 clones, around 83% of them found once; the top ten carry over 1.5%. The sample consisted of PBMCs. All receptors derive from a man in his fifties or sixties in good health and CMV-seronegative.

V usage is TRBV28 and J usage is TRBJ2-2, with TRBD1 identical over 7 bases. Germline lookup yields CDR1 MDHEN and CDR2 SYDVKM. V lost 6 bases and J lost 4; bases outside the gene matches: 5. The length of the CDR3 is 14 residues. The DNA for the CDR3 is TGTGCCAGCAGCCCGGGACAGCTCACCGGGGAGCTGTTTTTT. This translates into CASSPGQLTGELFF.

J is TRBJ2-5 and V is TRBV6-1, with D uncertain. V dropped 1 base and J dropped 2 bases, with 8 bases sitting between them. CDR3 size: 14 residues. From germline, CDR1 is MNHNS and CDR2 SASEGT. CDR3 amino acids: CASSEVGYQETQYF. CDR3 DNA: TGTGCCAGCAGTGAAGTGGGCTATCAAGAGACCCAGTACTTC.

The chain combines TRBV6-1 with TRBJ2-1, with a weak D call TRBD2 (5 bases). CDR3 length equals 15 residues. Per germline, CDR1 MNHNS and CDR2 SASEGT. With 9 bases removed from V and 8 bases from J, the gap between germline ends came to 23 bases. This CDR3 is CASTPWRTLGDEQFF. The CDR3 DNA reads as TGTGCCAGTACACCCTGGCGGACTCTCGGGGATGAGCAGTTCTTC.

This chain links TRBV5-4 with TRBJ1-2, with D unclear. V lost 3 bases and J lost 4, with 13 bases in between. The CDR3 is made up of 14 amino acids. Germline V lookup: CDR1 SGHNT, CDR2 YYREEE (reference sequence). The CDR3 region has the DNA TGTGCCAGCAGCTCCGCAGAGGCATCCTATGGCTACACCTTC. This translates into CASSSAEASYGYTF.

This sequence joins TRBV6-6 and TRBJ2-3; possible D gene TRBD1, 6 bases. Germline CDR1 and CDR2: MNHNY and SVGAGI (reference sequence). Trimming pared 6 bases from V and 0 bases from J, leaving 10 bases between. The CDR3 has 14 amino acids. CDR3 nucleotide sequence: TGTGCCAGCAGGAGGACAGCTAGCACAGATACGCAGTATTTT. Translation: CASRRTASTDTQYF.